These 20 T cell receptor beta chains share one sample of origin, sequenced in a study of coeliac disease. The protocol was immunoSEQ multiplex PCR, while the TCRdb copy is restricted to in-frame clones and leaves out a portion. Counted here are roughly 5,100 clones, nearly 55% occurring once; the ten biggest clones make up 5.5% to 7.5%. The sequencing input was intraepithelial lymphocytes from the gut. The receptors stem from a woman aged 25-40 years with active celiac disease.

The V and J genes are TRBV19 and TRBJ2-7; 8 bases line up with TRBD1. This CDR3 contains 14 residues. The J segment lost 1 base and the V segment lost 4 bases, leaving 3 bases of the junction unmatched. CDR1 is LNHDA and CDR2 is SQIVND in the germline V gene (reference sequence). As DNA, the CDR3 is TGTGCCAGTAGTAACAGGGGGATATCCTACGAGCAGTACTTC. Translation: CASSNRGISYEQYF.

This chain joins TRBV7-2 and TRBJ1-1; unclear D gene. Deletions cut 5 bases from V and 1 base from J, with 11 bases between. CDR3 size: 14 residues. Germline CDR1 SGHTA, CDR2 FQGNSA. The CDR3 protein is CASSPWARNTEAFF. The CDR3, as DNA: TGTGCCAGCAGCCCCTGGGCAAGGAACACTGAAGCTTTCTTT.

Relative to its sample, this clone is medium-sized (0.01 to 0.1%). The chain is built from TRBV2 and TRBJ1-4; no reliable D call. The CDR3 runs to 12 residues. Deletions cut 3 bases from V and 6 bases from J, with 5 bases between. Germline V gene lookup returns CDR1 SNHLY and CDR2 FYNNEI. The CDR3 DNA follows: TGTGCCAGCAGTGAGGCTTATGAAAAACTGTTTTTT. Protein: CASSEAYEKLFF.

The V gene is TRBV5-1, the J gene TRBJ2-7, with 11 bases that match TRBD1. V shed 3 bases and J 3 bases; nucleotides not matched to a gene: 2. Germline lookup yields CDR1 SGHRS and CDR2 YFSETQ. The CDR3 consists of 14 residues. The CDR3 DNA is TGCGCCAGCAGCTCTGGGACAGGGGGCTACGAGCAGTACTTC. As protein: CASSSGTGGYEQYF.

The rearrangement joins TRBV7-2 to TRBJ2-1, with TRBD1 matching 9 bases. Trimming at V came to 1 base and at J to 2 bases, leaving 3 bases not matched to a gene. The CDR3 is made up of 16 amino acids. Germline CDR1 SGHTA, CDR2 FQGNSA. CDR3 sequence (DNA): TGTGCCAGCAGCTTAGTGGGGACAGGGCCCTACAATGAGCAGTTCTTC. It specifies CASSLVGTGPYNEQFF. The full variable domain, its missing parts supplied by reference TRBV7-2 and TRBJ2-1, is GAGVSQSPSNKVTEKGKDVELRCDPISGHTALYWYRQSLGQGLEFLIYFQGNSAPDKSGLPSDRFSAERTGGSVSTLTIQRTQQEDSAVYLCASSLVGTGPYNEQFFGPGTRLTVL.

J is TRBJ1-4 and V is TRBV28; D may be TRBD1 (6 bases). Between the trimmed V and J ends, which lost 10 bases and 6 bases, there was a span of 18 bases. The germline CDR1 and CDR2 sequences are MDHEN and SYDVKM. The CDR3 is 14 amino acids. CDR3 region: CAIVSTGADEKLFF. DNA of the CDR3: TGTGCCATCGTCTCGACAGGAGCGGATGAAAAACTGTTTTTT.

This clone was recorded only once. The CDR3 DNA is TGTGCCAGCACCTTGACAGGGGGCAGCACAGATACGCAGTATTTT. It encodes CASTLTGGSTDTQYF. The V call is TRBV4-2, the J call TRBJ2-3; 10 bases match TRBD1. The J segment lost 0 bases and the V segment lost 7 bases, leaving 4 bases of the junction unmatched. The germline V gene encodes CDR1 LGHNA and CDR2 YNFKEQ. The CDR3 extends over 15 amino acids.

V usage is TRBV5-1 and J usage is TRBJ1-3; the D is unclear. In germline, CDR1 is SGHRS, CDR2 YFSETQ. The V end lost 0 bases, the J end lost 2 bases, and 9 bases lay between the germline ends. The CDR3 is made up of 15 amino acids. As DNA, the CDR3 is TGCGCCAGCAGCTTGGTTCCAGGCCCTGGAAACACCATATATTTT. It specifies CASSLVPGPGNTIYF.

This clone came up a few times. This specimen includes other DNA sequences encoding the same CDR3. The gene calls are TRBV7-2 and TRBJ2-3, with TRBD2 identical over 9 bases. After removal of 1 base from V and 2 bases from J, the junction contained 4 bases not matched to a gene. The germline gives CDR1 SGHTA, CDR2 FQGNSA. CDR3 length equals 16 residues. The CDR3 DNA is TGTGCCAGCAGCTTAGGAGCGGGGGGTTACACAGATACGCAGTATTTT. Translation gives CASSLGAGGYTDTQYF.

The V call is TRBV6-5, the J call TRBJ2-7; 8 bases are shared with TRBD1. The CDR3 sequence is 13 residues long. Germline assignment: CDR1 MNHEY and CDR2 SVGAGI. V lost 9 bases, J lost 4 bases, and 8 bases stayed unmatched. CDR3 sequence (DNA): TGTGCCAGTGCCCGGGACAGGTTTTACGAGCAGTACTTC. It yields the protein CASARDRFYEQYF.

The rearrangement joins TRBV7-8 to TRBJ1-1, with D unclear. The CDR3 is 15 amino acids. Germline CDR1 SGHVS, CDR2 FQNEAQ. The ends were cut back, 1 base at V and 0 bases at J, with 9 bases in the middle. CDR3 coding DNA: TGTGCCAGCAGCTTAGGGGAGGTTATGAACACTGAAGCTTTCTTT. Translation: CASSLGEVMNTEAFF. The complete variable domain, with remaining parts taken from reference TRBV7-8 and TRBJ1-1, reads GAGVSQSPRYKVAKRGQDVALRCDPISGHVSLFWYQQALGQGPEFLTYFQNEAQLDKSGLPSDRFFAERPEGSVSTLKIQRTQQEDSAVYLCASSLGEVMNTEAFFGQGTRLTVV.

The gene calls are TRBV28 and TRBJ2-7; D remains unclear. The CDR3 runs to 13 residues. Per the germline V gene, CDR1 is MDHEN and CDR2 is SYDVKM. V was cut by 6 bases and J by 0 bases, with 9 bases left in between. The CDR3 bases are TGTGCCAGCAGCCCTCAGGACTCCTACGAGCAGTACTTC. Protein sequence: CASSPQDSYEQYF.

The gene calls are TRBV2 and TRBJ2-2, with 10 nucleotides matching TRBD2. With 6 bases clipped from V and 5 bases from J, the junction kept 9 bases outside the gene matches. Germline assignment: CDR1 SNHLY and CDR2 FYNNEI. CDR3 size: 16 residues. The CDR3 is CASRASGGPGTGELFF. Written as DNA, the CDR3 is TGTGCCAGCAGAGCTAGCGGGGGACCCGGGACCGGGGAGCTGTTTTTT.

The gene calls are TRBV5-1 and TRBJ1-1; no definite D call. The CDR3 spans 14 residues. Deletions cut 4 bases from V and 0 bases from J, with 10 bases between. Germline CDR1 reads SGHRS; CDR2 reads YFSETQ. In DNA, the CDR3 is TGCGCCAGCAGCGTGGTCAGAATGAACACTGAAGCTTTCTTT. It is translated as CASSVVRMNTEAFF.

The sample holds a few counts of this clone. The chain uses TRBV2 and TRBJ2-3, with a possible D match to TRBD1 (5 bases). CDR1 SNHLY and CDR2 FYNNEI come from the germline V gene. The length of the CDR3 is 13 residues. With 3 bases removed from V and 8 bases from J, the gap between germline ends came to 12 bases. The CDR3 region is CASSDQGRGTQYF. Here the CDR3 DNA reads TGTGCCAGCAGTGATCAGGGCAGAGGTACGCAGTATTTT.

This chain's CDR3 is CASSQQRYYGYTF. CDR3 nucleotide sequence: TGCGCCAGCAGCCAGCAGCGTTACTATGGCTACACCTTC. J is TRBJ1-2 and V is TRBV4-3; D gene ambiguous. Germline values: CDR1 LGHNA, CDR2 YSLEER. Trimming stripped 3 bases from V and 3 bases from J, with 8 bases between. CDR3 length equals 13 residues.

V gene TRBV4-1 combines with J gene TRBJ1-1; D is unresolved. Trimming stripped 0 bases from V and 0 bases from J, with 8 bases between. Per the germline V gene, CDR1 is MGHRA and CDR2 is YSYEKL. The CDR3 loop spans 15 amino acids. For the CDR3, the DNA is TGCGCCAGCAGCCAAGATGGGCATATGAACACTGAAGCTTTCTTT. It codes for CASSQDGHMNTEAFF.

V gene TRBV27 combines with J gene TRBJ1-2; maybe TRBD1 (6 bases). The CDR3 has 15 residues. The V gene's germline CDR1 is MNHEY and CDR2 SMNVEV (reference sequence). Trimming took 5 bases from V and 1 from J, leaving 14 bases between them. CDR3 in amino acids: CASSRGGAYNYGYTF. In nucleotides, the CDR3 is TGTGCCAGCAGTAGGGGGGGGGCTTATAACTATGGCTACACCTTC.

This rearrangement joins TRBV4-3 to TRBJ1-1, with D unresolved. Trimming shortened V by 1 base and J by 0 bases, and 9 bases separated the two germline ends. The germline CDR1 and CDR2 sequences are LGHNA and YSLEER. This CDR3 comprises 15 residues. CDR3 in DNA: TGCGCCAGCAGCCAAGTTTGGTACTTGAACACTGAAGCTTTCTTT. It encodes CASSQVWYLNTEAFF.

The V and J genes are TRBV18 and TRBJ1-1, with 7 bases matching TRBD1. Trimming removed 3 bases from V and 1 base from J; junction bases left unmatched: 5. Looked up from germline, CDR1 is KGHSH and CDR2 is LQKENI. This CDR3 has 15 amino acids. The CDR3 region has the DNA TGTGCCAGCTCACCTCATCAGGGGGGGAACACTGAAGCTTTCTTT. Amino acids: CASSPHQGGNTEAFF.